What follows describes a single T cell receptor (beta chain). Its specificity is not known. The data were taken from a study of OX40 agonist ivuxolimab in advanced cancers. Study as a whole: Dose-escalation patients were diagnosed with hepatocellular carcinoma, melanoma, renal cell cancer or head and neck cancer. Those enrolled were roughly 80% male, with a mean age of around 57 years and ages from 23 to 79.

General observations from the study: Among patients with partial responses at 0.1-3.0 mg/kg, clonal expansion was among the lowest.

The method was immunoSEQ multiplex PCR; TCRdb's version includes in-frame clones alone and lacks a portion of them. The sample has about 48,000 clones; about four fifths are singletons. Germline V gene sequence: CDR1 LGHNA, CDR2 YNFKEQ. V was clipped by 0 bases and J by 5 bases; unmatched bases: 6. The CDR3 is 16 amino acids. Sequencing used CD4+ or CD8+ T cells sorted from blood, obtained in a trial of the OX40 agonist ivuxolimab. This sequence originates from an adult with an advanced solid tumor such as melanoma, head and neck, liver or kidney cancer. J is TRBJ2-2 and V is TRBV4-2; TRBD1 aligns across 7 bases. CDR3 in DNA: TGTGCCAGCAGCCAAGAAGGGGGCCGGGATACCGGGGAGCTGTTTTTT. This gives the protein CASSQEGGRDTGELFF.